Sequencing of this TCR beta chain was carried out in a study of Tregs in tolerant kidney transplant recipients. Unstimulated Tregs (CD4+CD25+CD127-) and CD4+CD25- non-Tregs were sorted from PBMCs. The CDR3 has 12 amino acids. TCRdb keeps only in-frame clones here, not all; method: immunoSEQ multiplex PCR. The sample contains about 60,000 clones, more than 90% of which appear only once. Sample: CD8+ T cells from blood, taken before the transplant. The TCR sequence derives from a human donor who received a combined kidney and bone marrow transplant. The V and J genes are TRBV12-1 and TRBJ1-4; TRBD1 is the table's D call, not checked against the DNA. TRBV12-1 is flagged as a pseudogene. Here the CDR3 DNA reads TGTGCCAGCAGCTTTGGGACAGTAAAACTGTTTTTT. Protein sequence: CASSFGTVKLFF.